Detailed here is one TCR beta chain. The V gene's germline CDR1 is WNHNN and CDR2 SYGVQD (reference sequence). The V end was cut by 4 bases, the J end by 6 bases, with 9 bases between. This CDR3 comprises 12 residues. Under the authors' procedure: Estimation of nucleated cell counts relied on the amplification of reference gene primers. Measured with immunoSEQ multiplex PCR; TCRdb has only the in-frame clones, and not every one. The V and J calls and clone size are taken from that table; D and trimming were inferred from the DNA. The repertoire holds about 260,000 clones, with about 87% as singletons. This sample stems from a study of blood T cell repertoires in COVID-19. In the study overall: COVID-19 samples from acute and convalescent phases originated in the United States, Italy and Spain.

V usage is TRBV10-1 and J usage is TRBJ1-2; the D gene is possibly TRBD1 (6 bases). Sample: peripheral blood. This clonotype originated in a woman aged 35 to 49 who had recovered from COVID-19. The CDR3 sequence is CASSVQGHGYTF. In DNA, the CDR3 is TGCGCCAGCAGTGTACAGGGTCATGGCTACACCTTC.